These 32 T cell receptor beta chains came from one sample sequenced in a study of a mutant IDH1 vaccine in newly diagnosed glioma. Data came from immunoSEQ multiplex PCR; TCRdb stores just in-frame clones and leaves some out. The sample holds tens of thousands of clones; 80% are singletons and the top ten take 5.5% to 7%. Time point indicated: week 11, during vaccination. Each dose delivered 300 ug of mutant IDH1 20-mer peptide subcutaneously with imiquimod. What these receptors recognize is not known. The specimen was PBMCs, collected from a glioma patient whose treatment included an IDH1 peptide vaccine. The receptors come from a man in his fifties or sixties with glioma.

V usage is TRBV4-1 and J usage is TRBJ2-7; D might be TRBD1 (6 bases). CDR1 and CDR2 (germline): MGHRA, YSYEKL. The CDR3 extends over 18 amino acids. Trimming cost V 4 bases and J 2 bases, with 24 bases left between them. The CDR3 region has the DNA TGCGCCAGCAGCCCTGGGGGCAGAAAGAAGAAGGGGGCCTACGAGCAGTACTTC. This gives the protein CASSPGGRKKKGAYEQYF.

V gene TRBV6-1 combines with J gene TRBJ2-3; D is perhaps TRBD2 (8 bases). Germline loops: CDR1 MNHNS, CDR2 SASEGT. Trimming removed 6 bases at V and 4 bases at J, with 14 bases between. CDR3 length equals 14 residues. In DNA, the CDR3 is TGTGCCAGCAGGACGGGGGGGACAGCAGATACGCAGTATTTT. Translated, it gives CASRTGGTADTQYF.

The rearrangement links TRBV10-3 to TRBJ2-5, with 11 bases identical to TRBD2. Trimming cost V 4 bases and J 2 bases; bases outside gene matches: 9. The CDR3 totals 17 residues. Germline assignment: CDR1 ENHRY and CDR2 SYGVKD. Here the CDR3 reads CAISGDLRTSGQETQYF. The CDR3, as DNA: TGTGCCATCAGTGGGGACCTCAGGACTAGCGGGCAAGAGACCCAGTACTTC.

This chain joins TRBV28 and TRBJ1-4, with TRBD1 identical over 7 bases. The CDR3 length is 14 residues. Germline loops: CDR1 MDHEN, CDR2 SYDVKM. The V segment lost 8 bases and the J segment 5 bases; nucleotides outside the gene matches: 8. The CDR3 bases are TGTGCCAGCTCGGGACAGCCCTTCAATGAAAAACTGTTTTTT. It is translated as CASSGQPFNEKLFF. The entire variable domain, with the rest obtained from reference TRBV28 and TRBJ1-4, is as follows: DVKVTQSSRYLVKRTGEKVFLECVQDMDHENMFWYRQDPGLGLRLIYFSYDVKMKEKGDIPEGYSVSREKKERFSLILESASTNQTSMYLCASSGQPFNEKLFFGSGTQLSVL.

The V call is TRBV27, the J call TRBJ2-2, with D unclear. The ends were cut back, 5 bases at V and 0 bases at J, with 10 bases in the middle. Germline V gives CDR1 MNHEY, CDR2 SMNVEV (reference sequence). CDR3 length equals 15 residues. The CDR3 nucleotides are TGTGCCAGCAGTCCGACGGTCGCGAACACCGGGGAGCTGTTTTTT. Amino acids: CASSPTVANTGELFF.

The chain employs TRBV7-9 and TRBJ2-1; 9 bases fit TRBD2. Losses at the gene ends were 6 bases for V and 3 bases for J; bases not matched to a gene: 12. Germline V gene lookup returns CDR1 SEHNR and CDR2 FQNEAQ (reference sequence). The CDR3 contains 17 residues. DNA for the CDR3: TGTGCCAGCAGGCCCCTTGGAGCGGGGGGTTTCTACAATGAGCAGTTCTTC. This sequence encodes CASRPLGAGGFYNEQFF.

This clone occurred a few times. The chain carries TRBV2 and TRBJ1-5; the match to TRBD1 covers 7 bases. The CDR3 is 13 amino acids. V lost 4 bases and J lost 6; bases outside the gene matches: 3. Per germline, CDR1 SNHLY and CDR2 FYNNEI. CDR3 amino acids: CASSGGGLQPQHF. CDR3 nucleotide sequence: TGTGCCAGCAGTGGAGGGGGCCTTCAGCCCCAGCATTTT.

The CDR3 is CASSESPGANVLTF. As DNA, the CDR3 is TGTGCCAGTAGTGAGAGCCCTGGGGCCAACGTCCTGACTTTC. The chain couples TRBV19 to TRBJ2-6, with unresolved D. The germline V gene has CDR1 LNHDA and CDR2 SQIVND (reference sequence). The CDR3 has 14 residues. With 5 bases removed from V and 2 bases from J, the gap between germline ends came to 7 bases.

This chain joins TRBV18 and TRBJ1-1; 7 bases map to TRBD1. The CDR3 is 17 amino acids. The germline CDR1 and CDR2 sequences are KGHSH and LQKENI. V gave up 2 bases and J gave up 1 base; unmatched junction bases: 10. This CDR3 reads CASSPDRAYWGNTEAFF. In nucleotides, the CDR3 is TGTGCCAGCTCACCAGACAGGGCCTATTGGGGGAACACTGAAGCTTTCTTT.

In this sample, this clone turned up once. The chain joins TRBV5-1 to TRBJ1-6; D is ambiguous. CDR1 and CDR2 (germline): SGHRS, YFSETQ. The ends were cut back, 5 bases at V and 6 bases at J, with 12 bases in the middle. The CDR3 contains 14 residues. CDR3 loop: CASRGAEGNSPLHF. The CDR3, as DNA: TGCGCCAGCAGGGGAGCGGAGGGTAATTCACCCCTCCACTTT.

The chain carries TRBV7-7 and TRBJ2-1; no reliable D call. V lost 1 base, J lost 1 base, and 8 bases lay in between. Germline CDR1 reads SSHAT; CDR2 reads FNYEAQ (reference sequence). There are 15 residues in the CDR3. CDR3 residues: CASSLDPISYNEQFF. CDR3 in DNA: TGTGCCAGCAGCTTAGATCCCATTTCCTACAATGAGCAGTTCTTC.

The genes are TRBV19 and TRBJ1-1, with 9 bases that match TRBD1. The CDR3 has 13 residues. The germline V gene encodes CDR1 LNHDA and CDR2 SQIVND (reference sequence). The V segment lost 7 bases and the J segment 4 bases; nucleotides outside the gene matches: 4. CDR3 in amino acids: CASTQGAGTEAFF. CDR3 nucleotide sequence: TGTGCCAGTACACAGGGGGCTGGCACTGAAGCTTTCTTT.

The V call is TRBV6-1, the J call TRBJ1-5; D is perhaps TRBD1 (6 bases). The CDR3 has 13 residues. Germline assignment: CDR1 MNHNS and CDR2 SASEGT. V was shortened by 7 bases and J by 7 bases, with 14 bases between the two germline ends. The CDR3: CASTQQGSQPQHF. For the CDR3, the DNA is TGTGCCAGCACTCAACAGGGTTCGCAGCCCCAGCATTTT.

The chain links TRBV27 to TRBJ1-5; D unclear. Per germline, CDR1 MNHEY and CDR2 SMNVEV (reference sequence). V shed 5 bases and J shed 0 bases, with 11 bases lying between them. CDR3 length: 15 amino acids. The CDR3 loop is CASSPKGYSNQPQHF. DNA for the CDR3: TGTGCCAGCAGTCCAAAAGGATATAGCAATCAGCCCCAGCATTTT.

The chain has TRBV5-1 and TRBJ1-4, with a weak D call TRBD1 (5 bases). The germline V gene has CDR1 SGHRS and CDR2 YFSETQ. CDR3 length: 14 amino acids. V lost 1 base, J lost 6 bases, and 10 bases lay in between. The CDR3 nucleotides are TGCGCCAGCAGCTTGAACGGGGCGGATGAAAAACTGTTTTTT. Translated: CASSLNGADEKLFF.

The genes are TRBV2 and TRBJ2-5, with D unresolved. V was cut by 6 bases and J by 5 bases, with 10 bases left in between. CDR1 SNHLY and CDR2 FYNNEI come from the germline V gene. This CDR3 contains 12 residues. This chain's CDR3 is CASSSDVETQYF. CDR3 in DNA: TGTGCCAGCAGCTCGGATGTGGAGACCCAGTACTTC.

V and J are TRBV5-1 and TRBJ1-1, with 8 bases identical to TRBD1. The CDR3 length is 13 residues. CDR1 SGHRS and CDR2 YFSETQ come from the germline V gene. The V gene end was trimmed by 6 bases and the J gene end by 0 bases; junction bases not matched to a gene: 1. The CDR3 is CASTRGLNTEAFF. DNA for the CDR3: TGCGCCAGCACCAGGGGGCTGAACACTGAAGCTTTCTTT.

The chain employs TRBV11-2 and TRBJ1-1, with 9 bases fitting TRBD1. Germline V gene data show CDR1 as SGHAT and CDR2 as FQNNGV. The CDR3 sequence is 16 residues long. Losses at the gene ends were 4 bases for V and 5 bases for J; bases not matched to a gene: 11. The CDR3 reads CASSSRDRVTETEAFF. In nucleotides, the CDR3 is TGTGCCAGCAGCTCCCGGGACAGGGTAACGGAAACTGAAGCTTTCTTT.

The rearrangement links TRBV27 to TRBJ2-1, with TRBD2 matching over 8 bases. The CDR3 is 14 amino acids. The V gene's germline CDR1 is MNHEY and CDR2 SMNVEV (reference sequence). V shed 5 bases, J shed 5 bases, and the junction held 5 bases outside the gene matches. In DNA form, the CDR3 reads TGTGCCAGCAGTCCCAGCGGGAGTAACAATGAGCAGTTCTTC. As protein: CASSPSGSNNEQFF.

J is TRBJ2-7 and V is TRBV6-5; D possibly corresponds to TRBD2 (6 bases). CDR3 length equals 13 residues. Germline values: CDR1 MNHEY, CDR2 SVGAGI. V lost 6 bases and J lost 5, with 14 bases in between. The CDR3 spells CASSPREIHEQYF. CDR3 bases: TGTGCCAGCAGCCCCCGGGAGATCCACGAGCAGTACTTC.

This clone appeared once. The V and J genes are TRBV6-6 and TRBJ1-2; D not certain. CDR1 is MNHNY, CDR2 SVGAGI, per germline (reference sequence). CDR3 length: 14 amino acids. V was shortened by 6 bases and J by 7 bases, with 18 bases between the two germline ends. In DNA form, the CDR3 reads TGTGCCAGCAGGGCGGTTCCTGACGGGCTTGGCTACACCTTC. This translates into CASRAVPDGLGYTF.

This chain joins TRBV5-1 and TRBJ1-3, with D uncertain. The germline V and J ends were trimmed by 3 bases and 0 bases, with 7 bases remaining between them. Germline V gives CDR1 SGHRS, CDR2 YFSETQ. The CDR3 runs 14 residues. The CDR3 loop reads CASSYDGSGNTIYF. The CDR3 DNA reads as TGCGCCAGCAGCTACGACGGCTCTGGAAACACCATATATTTT.

V and J are TRBV7-2 and TRBJ1-3; D is perhaps TRBD1 (6 bases). This CDR3 has 17 residues. V was clipped by 3 bases and J by 0 bases, with 15 bases between them. Germline V gene data show CDR1 as SGHTA and CDR2 as FQGNSA. CDR3 residues: CASSFPTDRPSGNTIYF. CDR3 DNA sequence: TGTGCCAGCAGCTTCCCCACGGACAGACCCTCTGGAAACACCATATATTTT.

The rearrangement joins TRBV25-1 to TRBJ2-3; D is perhaps TRBD2 (6 bases). Germline V lookup: CDR1 MGHDK, CDR2 SYGVNS. CDR3 size: 13 residues. With 6 bases removed from V and 8 bases from J, the gap between germline ends came to 15 bases. The CDR3 nucleotides are TGTGCCAGCAGGCGGGGATTAGGGGCTACGCAGTATTTT. Its protein is CASRRGLGATQYF.

The rearrangement joins TRBV6-1 to TRBJ2-7, with 10 positions matching TRBD1. The CDR3 loop spans 14 amino acids. Germline trimming cut 8 bases from V and 3 bases from J; bases unmatched to any gene: 7. Germline CDR1 is MNHNS and CDR2 is SASEGT. The CDR3 DNA sequence: TGTGCCAGCGAATCCGGGACAGGGGACTACGAGCAGTACTTC. Translated: CASESGTGDYEQYF.

This sequence joins TRBV7-9 and TRBJ2-3; D ambiguous. The V end lost 0 bases, the J end lost 0 bases, and 10 bases lay between the germline ends. In germline, CDR1 is SEHNR, CDR2 FQNEAQ (reference sequence). This CDR3 has 16 residues. The CDR3 DNA is TGTGCCAGCAGCTTAGCGCTGAAGTCTAGCACAGATACGCAGTATTTT. Protein product: CASSLALKSSTDTQYF.

The chain uses TRBV2 and TRBJ2-1; D not resolved. The CDR3 consists of 14 residues. The germline V gene encodes CDR1 SNHLY and CDR2 FYNNEI. Trimming left V 8 bases short and J 1 base short, with 12 bases between. The CDR3, as DNA: TGTGCCAGCTTTAGGGCAGTTTCCTACAATGAGCAGTTCTTC. Translation: CASFRAVSYNEQFF.

The chain links TRBV6-5 to TRBJ2-1; D not resolved. Trimming took 6 bases from V and 8 from J, leaving 14 bases between them. Germline V gene data show CDR1 as MNHEY and CDR2 as SVGAGI. The CDR3 totals 13 residues. The CDR3 DNA reads TGTGCCAGCAGCCGCTCAGTCGGCCATGAGCAGTTCTTC. It is translated as CASSRSVGHEQFF.

This clone has only one observation. The DNA of the CDR3 is TGTGCCAGCAGAACCAGACTAGCGGGACCACTTTTCTACAATGAGCAGTTCTTC. It is translated as CASRTRLAGPLFYNEQFF. The V gene is TRBV9, the J gene TRBJ2-1; 11 positions match TRBD2. The CDR3 is made up of 18 amino acids. The junction had 13 bases not matched to a gene; V was cut back by 5 bases and J by 3 bases. The germline V gene has CDR1 SGDLS and CDR2 YYNGEE.

CDR3 amino acids: CASSNQQGNTEAFF. The CDR3, as DNA: TGTGCCAGTAGTAACCAACAGGGGAACACTGAAGCTTTCTTT. The genes are TRBV19 and TRBJ1-1; tentative D call: TRBD1 (6 bases). CDR1 is LNHDA and CDR2 is SQIVND in the germline V gene (reference sequence). The CDR3 is 14 amino acids. Trimming removed 4 bases at V and 1 base at J, with 10 bases between. Using reference TRBV19 and TRBJ1-1 for the parts outside the CDR3, the full variable domain is DGGITQSPKYLFRKEGQNVTLSCEQNLNHDAMYWYRQDPGQGLRLIYYSQIVNDFQKGDIAEGYSVSREKKESFPLTVTSAQKNPTAFYLCASSNQQGNTEAFFGQGTRLTVV.

V and J are TRBV18 and TRBJ1-1; a weak D match, TRBD1 (5 bases). Germline V gives CDR1 KGHSH, CDR2 LQKENI. Trimming removed 6 bases from V and 6 bases from J, with 14 bases in between. CDR3 length equals 13 residues. CDR3 residues: CASSAGPWAEAFF. The CDR3 coding sequence is TGTGCCAGCTCGGCGGGACCGTGGGCTGAAGCTTTCTTT.

This rearrangement joins TRBV29-1 to TRBJ2-5; 10 bases fit TRBD1. Germline values: CDR1 SQVTM, CDR2 ANQGSEA. The CDR3 sequence is 15 residues long. Trimming took 7 bases from V and 2 from J; bases not matched to a gene: 10. The chain's CDR3 is CSADLGTGDQETQYF. In DNA, the CDR3 is TGCAGCGCCGACCTCGGGACAGGGGATCAAGAGACCCAGTACTTC.